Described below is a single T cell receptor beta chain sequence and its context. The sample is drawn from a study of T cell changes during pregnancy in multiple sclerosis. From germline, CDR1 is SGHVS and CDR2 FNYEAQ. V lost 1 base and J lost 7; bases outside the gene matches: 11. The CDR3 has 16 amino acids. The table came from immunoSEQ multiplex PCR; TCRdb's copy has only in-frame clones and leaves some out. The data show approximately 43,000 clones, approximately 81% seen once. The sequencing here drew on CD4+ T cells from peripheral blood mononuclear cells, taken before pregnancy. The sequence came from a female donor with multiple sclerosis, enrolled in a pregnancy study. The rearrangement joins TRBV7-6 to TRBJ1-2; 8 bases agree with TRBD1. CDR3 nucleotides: TGTGCCAGCAGCTTAGAGTCCGGCAGGGGGCAATTTGGCTACACCTTC. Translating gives CASSLESGRGQFGYTF.